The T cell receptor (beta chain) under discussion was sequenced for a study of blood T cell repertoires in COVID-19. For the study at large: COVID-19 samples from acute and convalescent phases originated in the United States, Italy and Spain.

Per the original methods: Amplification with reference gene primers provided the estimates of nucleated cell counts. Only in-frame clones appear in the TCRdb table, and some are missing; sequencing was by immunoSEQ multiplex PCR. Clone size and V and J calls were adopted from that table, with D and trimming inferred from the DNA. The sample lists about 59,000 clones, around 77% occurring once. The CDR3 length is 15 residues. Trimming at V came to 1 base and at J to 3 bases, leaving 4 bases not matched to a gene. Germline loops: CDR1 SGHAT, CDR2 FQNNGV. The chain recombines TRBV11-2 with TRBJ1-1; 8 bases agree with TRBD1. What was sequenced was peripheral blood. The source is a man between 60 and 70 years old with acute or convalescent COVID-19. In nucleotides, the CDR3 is TGTGCCAGCAGCTTAGCAGGGGGCGCTTACACTGAAGCTTTCTTT. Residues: CASSLAGGAYTEAFF.